A single sample is the source of the 9 T cell receptor beta chains below, sequenced in a study of cytomegalovirus exposure and HLA in healthy donors. The study ran its PCR with 60 Vbeta and 13 Jbeta primers. Sequenced by immunoSEQ multiplex PCR; TCRdb stores in-frame clones only, minus some. This table holds more than 140,000 clones. The sequencing input was PBMCs. The receptors were gathered from a woman under 30 in good health and CMV-seronegative.

The rearrangement joins TRBV9 to TRBJ1-6; D is ambiguous. The germline gives CDR1 SGDLS, CDR2 YYNGEE. The CDR3 is made up of 18 amino acids. The V end was cut by 0 bases, the J end by 3 bases, with 16 bases between. CDR3 sequence (DNA): TGTGCCAGCAGCGTAGAGGACTCCAGGTTAGGCTATAATTCACCCCTCCACTTT. Its protein product is CASSVEDSRLGYNSPLHF.

The chain carries TRBV28 and TRBJ1-3; tentatively, D is TRBD1 (6 bases). The CDR3 contains 16 residues. V dropped 3 bases and J dropped 2 bases, with 14 bases sitting between them. Looked up from germline, CDR1 is MDHEN and CDR2 is SYDVKM. Here the CDR3 DNA reads TGTGCCAGCAGTTTGGGGCGGGGGCGCCCTGGAAACACCATATATTTT. It encodes CASSLGRGRPGNTIYF.

The V gene is TRBV19, the J gene TRBJ1-4; a possible D gene is TRBD1 (5 bases). The CDR3 contains 13 residues. V lost 6 bases to trimming and J lost 8 bases, with 13 bases between them. Germline V gene sequence: CDR1 LNHDA, CDR2 SQIVND (reference sequence). The CDR3 DNA reads TGTGCCAGTAGAGGGGCAGCTGGGGAAAAACTGTTTTTT. It codes for CASRGAAGEKLFF.

V and J are TRBV10-1 and TRBJ1-1; a weak D match, TRBD1 (5 bases). Germline CDR1 is WNHNN and CDR2 is SYGVQD (reference sequence). This CDR3 spans 15 amino acids. Trimming took 1 base from V and 3 from J, leaving 12 bases between them. For the CDR3, the DNA is TGCGCCAGCAGTGAGTACCTCACAGGTGACACTGAAGCTTTCTTT. It specifies CASSEYLTGDTEAFF.

This chain links TRBV6-1 with TRBJ2-7, with TRBD1 matching over 7 bases. V dropped 5 bases and J dropped 6; count of bases not matched to a gene: 7. In germline, CDR1 is MNHNS, CDR2 SASEGT. The CDR3 is made up of 13 amino acids. The CDR3: CASSSQGPGEQYF. CDR3 DNA sequence: TGTGCCAGCAGTTCACAGGGGCCTGGCGAGCAGTACTTC.

CDR3 nucleotides: TGTGCCAGCAGCGTAGGGGGACTAGCGGGAGGAGCCGAGACCCAGTACTTC. Amino acid sequence: CASSVGGLAGGAETQYF. The chain links TRBV9 to TRBJ2-5; TRBD2 matches at 15 bases. Germline-derived CDR1 and CDR2 are SGDLS and YYNGEE. CDR3 length: 17 amino acids. V lost 0 bases to trimming and J lost 5 bases; unmatched junction nucleotides: 5.

As DNA, the CDR3 is TGTGCCAGCAGTTTCCCGGACAGGGGAAACACTGAAGCTTTCTTT. It encodes CASSFPDRGNTEAFF. The chain couples TRBV28 to TRBJ1-1; 9 positions agree with TRBD1. The V gene end was trimmed by 3 bases and the J gene end by 2 bases; junction bases not matched to a gene: 4. CDR3 length: 15 amino acids. Germline CDR1 MDHEN, CDR2 SYDVKM.

The chain recombines TRBV5-1 with TRBJ1-1; 9 positions agree with TRBD1. Germline V gene lookup returns CDR1 SGHRS and CDR2 YFSETQ. Trimming cost V 4 bases and J 3 bases; bases outside gene matches: 13. The CDR3 extends over 17 amino acids. CDR3 nucleotide sequence: TGCGCCAGCAGCCCCGGACAGGGGCCCCGGCTGGACACTGAAGCTTTCTTT. Translating gives CASSPGQGPRLDTEAFF.

The chain has TRBV6-5 and TRBJ1-3; the D gene is possibly TRBD1 (5 bases). Germline V lookup: CDR1 MNHEY, CDR2 SVGAGI. This CDR3 contains 15 residues. V lost 6 bases and J 0 bases, leaving 12 bases between the germline ends. The CDR3: CASRLDIDSGNTIYF. In DNA, the CDR3 is TGTGCCAGCAGATTGGACATAGACTCTGGAAACACCATATATTTT.